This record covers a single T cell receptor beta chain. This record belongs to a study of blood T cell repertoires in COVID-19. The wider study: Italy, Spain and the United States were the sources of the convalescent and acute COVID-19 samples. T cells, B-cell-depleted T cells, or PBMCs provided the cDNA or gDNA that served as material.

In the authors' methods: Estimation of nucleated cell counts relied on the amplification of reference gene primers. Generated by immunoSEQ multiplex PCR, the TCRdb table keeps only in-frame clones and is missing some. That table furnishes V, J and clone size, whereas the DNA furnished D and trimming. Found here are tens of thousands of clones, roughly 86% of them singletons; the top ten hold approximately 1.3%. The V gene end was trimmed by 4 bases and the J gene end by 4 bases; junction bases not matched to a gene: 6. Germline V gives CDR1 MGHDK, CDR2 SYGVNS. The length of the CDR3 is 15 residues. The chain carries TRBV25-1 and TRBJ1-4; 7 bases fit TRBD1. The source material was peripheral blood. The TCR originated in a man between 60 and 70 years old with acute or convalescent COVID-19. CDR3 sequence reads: CASSARGLGNEKLFF. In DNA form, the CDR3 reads TGTGCCAGCAGTGCGAGGGGGCTTGGTAATGAAAAACTGTTTTTT.